Reported below is one TCR beta chain. This clone was found once. Its antigen is still unknown. The input lacks base qualities; no much larger clone sits a single base away. The immunoSEQ Assay, which relies on bias-controlled multiplex PCR amplification of genomic DNA, was used to profile TCRbeta CDR3 regions. In the paper's pipeline: The absolute abundance of each unique TCRbeta CDR3 region was quantified after sequences were collapsed and filtered. Differential abundance was tested with a binomial (Fisher-equivalent) model and with a beta-binomial model adding time-dependent variance fitted from healthy donors. Clones with fewer than 5 combined templates were removed, and a clone was called differentially abundant if the clone's Benjamini-Hochberg FDR was below 0.01. Beta-binomial variance was modeled as a function of total template count across the two samples using the form v = (b*log(k)+a)^2. TCRdb took this table from immuneACCESS and kept in-frame rearrangements with V and J called. Such tables lack part of the clones; where checked against another copy, unresolved V genes explain under half of the gap, and the rest is unexplained. That table furnishes V, J and clone size, whereas the DNA furnished D and trimming. Here the sample has approximately 110,000 clones; more than 85% occur a single time. 15% to 20% of the sample is in the top ten clones.

The entry originates in a study of identifying expanded T cells in peripheral blood (dated by TCRdb to the late 2010s). About the study as a whole: Separate aliquots of the same genomic DNA pool were sequenced to produce technical replicates, and four replicates were compared in pairs.

General study outcomes and caveats: The binomial model flagged approximately 1.2 differentially abundant clones between technical replicates, compared with about 16 over about 2 weeks and approximately 19 over roughly 4 weeks. Across all healthy-donor time intervals, the beta-binomial model significantly cut both the number of clones called differentially abundant and the false-positive rate. The authors expected biological variance in healthy repertoires might increase further over much longer intervals such as months to years. Variance in clone template counts between two-week samples significantly increased with total template count across all healthy donors.

During the collection period, no infections or other immune events were recorded for the healthy donors. Blood repertoires from healthy donors were used as a training cohort for calibrating time-dependent variance in a beta-binomial model of differential abundance of T-cell clones. The training cohort was composed of approximately 10 healthy donors, 3 female and 7 male. On average the donors were around 39 years old, and their ages spanned 29 to 64 years. Whole blood from each healthy donor was obtained from a commercial supplier and was collected at three time points around two weeks apart. For immunosequencing, genomic DNA was extracted from unsorted whole blood. The receptor's source is a person aged 18 to 70 in good health. Sample: blood.

CDR3 region: CASSLLRREGEQFF. The DNA sequence is TGTGCCAGCAGTCTGCTACGACGAGAGGGTGAGCAGTTCTTC. The sequence joins TRBV6-6 to TRBJ2-1; a tentative D match to TRBD2 spans 5 bases. The germline V gene (reference sequence) gives CDR1 as MNHNY and CDR2 as SVGAGI. The CDR3 numbers 14 residues from cysteine through phenylalanine. The DNA shown is the 42-base CDR3, in frame from base 1. Trimming costs V 5 bases and J 9 bases, and their ends lie 17 bases apart.